A selection of T cell receptor beta chains follows, all from one sample in a study of blood T cell repertoires in COVID-19. Generated by immunoSEQ multiplex PCR, the TCRdb table keeps only in-frame clones and is missing some. The repertoire holds about 110,000 clones, about two thirds seen once, with roughly 0.86% in the top ten. The sequenced sample was peripheral blood. Every receptor here comes from a human donor with acute or convalescent COVID-19. The donor label of this sample is uncertain. The CDR3 runs from the conserved cysteine through the conserved F or W. The D gene is left open where the match is weak. Only some rows state a clone size, as once, few, many or a class for expanded clones.

>.|TRBJ1-1|TRBV7-2|.
TGTGCCAGCAGCTTCTGGTACTCTGAAGCTTTCTTT
CASSFWYSEAFF
>.|TRBJ1-5|TRBV3-1/TRBV3-2|.
TGTGCCAGCAGCCAATCAACGGGGAATCAGCCCCAGCATTTT
CASSQSTGNQPQHF
>.|TRBJ1-5|TRBV7-8|once
TGTGCCAGCAGCTTGACCGGAGGGTTCCAAGGGGCCCAGCATTTT
CASSLTGGFQGAQHF
>.|TRBJ2-6|TRBV11-2|once
TGTGCCAGCAGCTTACTAGGGGGCTCTGGGGCCAACGTCCTGACTTTC
CASSLLGGSGANVLTF
>.|TRBJ1-1|TRBV28|.
TGTGCCAGCAGTCGGGGGGCACTGAACACTGAAGCTTTCTTT
CASSRGALNTEAFF
>.|TRBJ2-2|TRBV6-5|few
TGTGCCCCCCGTGACAGGACCCTCCCCACCGGGGAGCTGTTTTTT
CAPRDRTLPTGELFF
>.|TRBJ2-2|TRBV7-6|.
TGTGCCAGCAGCTTAGCGGGGGCGACGAACACCGGGGAGCTGTTTTTT
CASSLAGATNTGELFF
>.|TRBJ1-1|TRBV11-2|.
TGTGCCAGCAGCTTAGAGGGCAGGGTTAACACTGAAGCTTTCTTT
CASSLEGRVNTEAFF
>.|TRBJ2-1|TRBV27|.
TGTGCCAGCTCTGGACACGGAGACTACAATGAGCAGTTCTTC
CASSGHGDYNEQFF
>TRBD1|TRBJ2-1|TRBV15|.
TGTGCCACCTTACGACAGGGTTTTGGCAATGAGCAGTTCTTC
CATLRQGFGNEQFF
>.|TRBJ2-2|TRBV5-8|.
TGTGCCAGCAGCTTCGGGAGTGGGGAGCTGTTTTTT
CASSFGSGELFF
>.|TRBJ1-2|TRBV6-5|.
TGTGCCAGCAGTTCCTTAGGTGGCAGGGATATCTATGGCTACACCTTC
CASSSLGGRDIYGYTF
>TRBD1|TRBJ2-3|TRBV11-3|.
TGTGCCAGCAGCCGACGACAGGGGCGGGGCACAGATACGCAGTATTTT
CASSRRQGRGTDTQYF
>TRBD1|TRBJ1-1|TRBV2|.
TGTGCCAGCAGTACGGACAGGGCGAACACTGAAGCTTTCTTT
CASSTDRANTEAFF
>.|TRBJ2-3|TRBV7-2|.
TGTGCCAGCAGCGGACTTCTTTATAGCACAGATACGCAGTATTTT
CASSGLLYSTDTQYF
>.|TRBJ1-1|TRBV28|few
TGTGCCAGCAGTTGGGGCCTGAACACTGAAGCTTTCTTT
CASSWGLNTEAFF
>.|TRBJ2-5|TRBV25-1|.
TGTGCCAGCAGTGAACTTACGGCCCAGTACTTC
CASSELTAQYF
>.|TRBJ2-3|TRBV7-8|.
TGTGCCAGCAGCCACCTCATGGACTATGGCACAGATACGCAGTATTTT
CASSHLMDYGTDTQYF
>TRBD2|TRBJ2-1|TRBV13|once
TGTGCCAGCAGCTCAACGGGACTAGCGGGGGGGCGGTTCTACAATGAGCAGTTCTTC
CASSSTGLAGGRFYNEQFF
>.|TRBJ2-1|TRBV3-1/TRBV3-2|.
TGTGCCAGCAGCCAAGAGTCCCTACGAAAGCAGTTCTTC
CASSQESLRKQFF
>TRBD1|TRBJ1-1|TRBV19|.
TGTGCCAGTTTGAGACAGGGGAGTTCCGAAGCTTTCTTT
CASLRQGSSEAFF
>.|TRBJ1-6|TRBV30|.
TGTGCCTGGAGTGTAGGGGGTCCTCGATATTCACCCCTCCACTTT
CAWSVGGPRYSPLHF
>TRBD2|TRBJ2-6|TRBV19|.
TGTGCCAGTAGTGCTGGACTAGCGGGAGCATCTGGGGCCAACGTCCTGACTTTC
CASSAGLAGASGANVLTF
>.|TRBJ1-3|TRBV11-2|.
TGTGCCAGCAGCGGGCGGACAAGGGGCTCTGGAAACACCATATATTTT
CASSGRTRGSGNTIYF
>TRBD2|TRBJ2-7|TRBV7-2|.
TGTGCCAGCAGCCCCCCGGGGCTAGCGGGGGGTTTATCCTACGAGCAGTACTTC
CASSPPGLAGGLSYEQYF
>.|TRBJ1-2|TRBV12-3/TRBV12-4|few
TGTGCCAGTTCCGGTGAGGCTGTGGGCTACACCTTC
CASSGEAVGYTF
>.|TRBJ2-3|TRBV7-7|.
TGTGCTAGCAGCTTAGCGGGGACAGCAGATACGCAGTATTTT
CASSLAGTADTQYF
>.|TRBJ1-1|TRBV5-4|.
TGTGCCAGCAGCGGGCCACGGGAGAACACTGAAGCTTTCTTT
CASSGPRENTEAFF
>.|TRBJ1-6|TRBV30|.
TGTGCCTGGAATGGGGGGTTAACTTCACCCCTCCACTTT
CAWNGGLTSPLHF
>.|TRBJ1-1|TRBV7-8|.
TGTGCCAGTTCAAAACAGGCTATAGGGACTGAAGCTTTCTTT
CASSKQAIGTEAFF
>TRBD1|TRBJ1-2|TRBV19|.
TGTGCCAGTAGTATGACCGGGACAGGGCTCTATGGCTACACCTTC
CASSMTGTGLYGYTF
>.|TRBJ1-2|TRBV5-1|.
TGCGCCAGCAGCCCTAACCCCGGGACACTTGGCTATGGCTACACCTTC
CASSPNPGTLGYGYTF
>TRBD2|TRBJ2-5|TRBV5-1|.
TGCGCCAGCAGGCCCGGACTAGCGGGGAACTCCCTCGGAGAGACCCAGTACTTC
CASRPGLAGNSLGETQYF
>.|TRBJ2-2|TRBV3-1/TRBV3-2|.
TGTGCCAGCACCAGGGGCGAGAACACCGGGGAGCTGTTTTTT
CASTRGENTGELFF
>.|TRBJ2-3|TRBV18|.
TGTGCCAGCTCACGAGAGCTCCAGCGGTCCACAGATACGCAGTATTTT
CASSRELQRSTDTQYF
>.|TRBJ1-1|TRBV9|.
TGTGCCAGCAGCCCTGGACTCAGGGGCACTGAAGCTTTCTTT
CASSPGLRGTEAFF
>.|TRBJ1-2|TRBV12-3/TRBV12-4|.
TGTGCTACATTTGGGGGCTATAACTATGGCTACACCTTC
CATFGGYNYGYTF
>.|TRBJ1-6|TRBV21-1|medium-sized
TGTGCCAGCAGCGTCAGCTCCTATAATTCACCCCTCCACTTT
CASSVSSYNSPLHF
>TRBD2|TRBJ2-5|TRBV9|.
TGTGCCAGCAGCGTCGATGGGGGACTACCGGAGGGCGAGACCCAGTACTTC
CASSVDGGLPEGETQYF
>.|TRBJ1-2|TRBV6-5|.
TGTGCCAGCAGTCCAAGGAGTCTTAGGGGCTACACCTTC
CASSPRSLRGYTF
>TRBD2|TRBJ2-1|TRBV18|.
TGTGCCAGCTCACCCGAGCGGGGGGGTTTCGATGAGCAGTTCTTC
CASSPERGGFDEQFF
>.|TRBJ2-5|TRBV6-5|.
TGTGCCAGCCGCCCGGATACTCGGGGGTTGGAGACCCAGTACTTC
CASRPDTRGLETQYF
>TRBD1|TRBJ1-2|TRBV5-1|.
TGCGCCAGCAGCTTGGGAGGGACAGCTAACTATGGCTACACCTTC
CASSLGGTANYGYTF
>TRBD1|TRBJ1-5|TRBV24-1|.
TGTGCCACCAGTGATACGGGACAGAGCAATCAGCCCCAGCATTTT
CATSDTGQSNQPQHF
>.|TRBJ2-7|TRBV6-5|few
TGTGCCAGCAGTTACTCGATTCAGGGTGATTCCGAGCAGTACTTC
CASSYSIQGDSEQYF
>.|TRBJ2-5|TRBV18|.
TGTGCCAGCTCACTCTCCGGGGGAGGAGAGGCCCAGTACTTC
CASSLSGGGEAQYF
>TRBD1|TRBJ2-2|TRBV5-6|.
TGTGCCAGCAGCTGGGGGACAGGGGACACCGGGGAGCTGTTTTTT
CASSWGTGDTGELFF
>.|TRBJ2-5|TRBV28|few
TGTGCCAGCAGTTCCTCCATCGGGCAGGGTCAGGAGACCCAGTACTTC
CASSSSIGQGQETQYF